The 25 T cell receptor beta chains below were found in one sample sequenced in a study of shared clonotypes between healthy human individuals (dated by TCRdb to about 2020). Library creation used the immunoSEQ multiplex PCR assay. TCRdb re-hosts the immuneACCESS table, in-frame sequences only. Its copies lack some clones; in the studies checked, an unresolved V gene accounts for under half of them, and the cause for the rest is not known. Present in this sample are about 680,000 clones, 60% to 80% of which were seen just once. The ten most abundant clones make up 1.5% to 2% of the sample. Material: memory CD4+ T cells sorted from blood. In light of the paper, this sample's cell subset or site label describes: CD45RA-negative fraction. These receptors were taken from a woman in her thirties in good health.

This clone was observed a handful of times. The sample carries other DNA sequences with the same CDR3. This sequence joins TRBV19 and TRBJ2-7, with 10 bases matching TRBD1. The CDR3 is 12 amino acids. Per germline, CDR1 LNHDA and CDR2 SQIVND (reference sequence). Losses at the gene ends were 8 bases for V and 3 bases for J; bases not matched to a gene: 1. CDR3 region: CASGDRGYEQYF. The CDR3 coding sequence is TGTGCCAGTGGGGACAGGGGCTACGAGCAGTACTTC.

The chain combines TRBV19 with TRBJ2-7, with D perhaps given as TRBD1 or TRBD2 (5 bases each). Germline V gene lookup returns CDR1 LNHDA and CDR2 SQIVND (reference sequence). V gave up 10 bases and J gave up 3 bases, with 25 bases separating them. The CDR3 covers 16 residues. Here the CDR3 DNA reads TGTGCCACCCGGATCGAGGGGTCGCGTGGGAGCTACGAGCAGTACTTC. It specifies CATRIEGSRGSYEQYF.

This clone was found many times. The chain recombines TRBV29-1 with TRBJ2-7; TRBD2 matches at 8 bases. Germline lookup yields CDR1 SQVTM and CDR2 ANQGSEA. CDR3 length: 12 amino acids. V gave up 6 bases and J gave up 0 bases; unmatched junction bases: 1. Here the CDR3 DNA reads TGCAGCGTGAGCGGGGGCTCCTACGAGCAGTACTTC. Translated, it gives CSVSGGSYEQYF.

Here the CDR3 reads CASSIAPGGQNTEAFF. The DNA for the CDR3 is TGTGCCAGTAGTATAGCTCCAGGGGGACAGAACACTGAAGCTTTCTTT. The rearrangement uses TRBV19 and TRBJ1-1; 7 bases align to TRBD1. V dropped 1 base and J dropped 1; count of bases not matched to a gene: 6. Per the germline V gene, CDR1 is LNHDA and CDR2 is SQIVND (reference sequence). The CDR3 extends over 16 amino acids.

A note on this clone: Other DNA sequences in the sample encode the same CDR3. The chain combines TRBV2 with TRBJ1-5; TRBD1 might be the D (5 bases). V was cut by 2 bases and J by 7 bases, with 9 bases left in between. The germline V gene has CDR1 SNHLY and CDR2 FYNNEI. The CDR3 is 13 residues long. CDR3 DNA sequence: TGTGCCAGCAGTGAACAGGGTGGGCAGCCCCAGCATTTT. This sequence encodes CASSEQGGQPQHF.

V gene TRBV6-6 combines with J gene TRBJ2-7; D gene uncertain. This CDR3 spans 12 amino acids. CDR1 is MNHNY and CDR2 is SVGAGI in the germline V gene (reference sequence). Deletions cut 10 bases from V and 0 bases from J, with 10 bases between. The CDR3 loop reads CATNGGSYEQYF. The CDR3 DNA sequence: TGTGCCACGAACGGCGGCTCCTACGAGCAGTACTTC.

Of note for this clone: This CDR3 is also generated by other DNA sequences in the sample. This chain links TRBV18 with TRBJ1-4, with 9 bases fitting TRBD1. Germline V CDR1 and CDR2: KGHSH, LQKENI. The J segment lost 5 bases and the V segment lost 0 bases, leaving 1 base of the junction unmatched. This CDR3 has 15 amino acids. CDR3 coding DNA: TGTGCCAGCTCACCACCGGGACAGGGAAATGAAAAACTGTTTTTT. It translates to CASSPPGQGNEKLFF.

CDR3 bases: TGTGCCAGCTCGGGACAGACTTCCTACGAGCAGTACTTC. Its protein is CASSGQTSYEQYF. The chain employs TRBV19 and TRBJ2-7; TRBD1 agrees at 7 bases. The CDR3 contains 13 residues. V shed 9 bases and J 1 base; nucleotides not matched to a gene: 6. Looked up from germline, CDR1 is LNHDA and CDR2 is SQIVND (reference sequence).

This sequence joins TRBV28 and TRBJ1-2, with D tentatively TRBD1 (6 bases). Germline assignment: CDR1 MDHEN and CDR2 SYDVKM. This CDR3 region has 15 residues. Trimming cost V 6 bases and J 6 bases, with 20 bases left between them. The CDR3 spells CASRLAGEGVNGYTF. The CDR3 DNA follows: TGTGCCAGCAGGCTTGCCGGGGAGGGGGTCAATGGCTACACCTTC.

In this sample, this clone turned up a few times. V and J are TRBV19 and TRBJ1-2; TRBD1 is a possible D gene (5 bases). V was clipped by 2 bases and J by 5 bases, with 18 bases between them. CDR3 length: 16 residues. Germline V gives CDR1 LNHDA, CDR2 SQIVND (reference sequence). CDR3 loop: CASSIRDGLLGYGYTF. CDR3 sequence (DNA): TGTGCCAGTAGTATACGGGACGGGCTGCTCGGGTATGGCTACACCTTC.

The table lists this clone with a count of one. The chain joins TRBV19 to TRBJ1-5; D gene uncertain. Between the trimmed V and J ends, which lost 3 bases and 5 bases, there was a span of 11 bases. The CDR3 consists of 14 residues. CDR1 is LNHDA, CDR2 SQIVND, per germline (reference sequence). CDR3 amino acids: CASSIAAGDQPQHF. CDR3 DNA sequence: TGTGCCAGTAGTATTGCGGCAGGAGATCAGCCCCAGCATTTT.

This sequence joins TRBV2 and TRBJ1-5, with D possibly matching TRBD1 (5 bases). V was pared by 9 bases and J by 1 base, with 13 bases between. The CDR3 extends over 14 amino acids. Germline assignment: CDR1 SNHLY and CDR2 FYNNEI. The CDR3 loop is CASSRERSNQPQHF. The CDR3 nucleotides read TGTGCCAGTTCCAGGGAAAGGAGCAATCAGCCCCAGCATTTT.

This chain uses TRBV5-6 with TRBJ2-4; D not certain. The length of the CDR3 is 15 residues. CDR1 is SGHDT and CDR2 is YYEEEE in the germline V gene. The germline V and J ends were trimmed by 2 bases and 1 base, with 10 bases remaining between them. CDR3 in amino acids: CASSFRTWAKNIQYF. The CDR3 DNA follows: TGTGCCAGCAGCTTCCGAACATGGGCCAAAAACATTCAGTACTTC. Full variable domain (rest looked up from reference TRBV5-6 and TRBJ2-4): DAGVTQSPTHLIKTRGQQVTLRCSPKSGHDTVSWYQQALGQGPQFIFQYYEEEERQRGNFPDRFSGHQFPNYSSELNVNALLLGDSALYLCASSFRTWAKNIQYFGAGTRLSVL.

The J gene is TRBJ1-2, the V gene TRBV11-2; 7 nucleotides align to TRBD1. The J segment lost 0 bases and the V segment lost 4 bases, leaving 11 bases of the junction unmatched. Germline V gene data show CDR1 as SGHAT and CDR2 as FQNNGV. The CDR3 sequence is 17 residues long. The CDR3 loop is CASSSPTGKRANYGYTF. The CDR3 DNA follows: TGTGCCAGCAGCTCCCCGACAGGGAAAAGAGCTAACTATGGCTACACCTTC.

There are many counts of this clone. The chain employs TRBV7-6 and TRBJ1-5, with 9 nucleotides matching TRBD1. Looked up from germline, CDR1 is SGHVS and CDR2 is FNYEAQ. The junction had 7 bases not matched to a gene; V was cut back by 1 base and J by 6 bases. The CDR3 runs to 16 residues. CDR3 protein: CASSLGDRVGGQPQHF. Here the CDR3 DNA reads TGTGCCAGCAGCTTAGGGGACAGGGTGGGTGGTCAGCCCCAGCATTTT.

The chain is built from TRBV5-6 and TRBJ1-4; TRBD1 matches at 9 bases. The CDR3 runs 15 residues. Germline CDR1 reads SGHDT; CDR2 reads YYEEEE. With 0 bases clipped from V and 8 bases from J, the junction kept 5 bases outside the gene matches. The DNA of the CDR3 is TGTGCCAGCAGCTTGGCGGGACAGGGTTTCGAAAAACTGTTTTTT. Amino acid sequence: CASSLAGQGFEKLFF.

Concerning this clone itself: Other DNA sequences in this specimen translate into the identical CDR3. This chain joins TRBV4-1 and TRBJ2-5; TRBD2 is a possible D gene (5 bases). CDR1 is MGHRA and CDR2 is YSYEKL in the germline V gene. V was shortened by 1 base and J by 5 bases, with 8 bases between the two germline ends. This CDR3 is built from 13 residues. The CDR3 DNA follows: TGCGCCAGCAGCCAAGTAAGAGGGGAGACCCAGTACTTC. Translated, it gives CASSQVRGETQYF.

This chain links TRBV16 with TRBJ2-1; D gene ambiguous. There are 17 residues in the CDR3. The germline V gene has CDR1 KGHSY and CDR2 FQNENV. V was trimmed by 7 bases and J by 1 base, leaving 20 bases between them. The CDR3 DNA follows: TGTGCCAGCACCGTTCTTTCCCTTTCTAAATCCTACAATGAGCAGTTCTTC. Translation gives CASTVLSLSKSYNEQFF.

The gene calls are TRBV7-6 and TRBJ2-1; TRBD2 matches at 12 bases. CDR1 is SGHVS and CDR2 is FNYEAQ in the germline V gene. The CDR3 covers 15 residues. The trim removed 1 base at V and 8 bases at J, leaving 3 bases unmatched. The CDR3 loop is CASSLGLAGDYEQFF. Here the CDR3 DNA reads TGTGCCAGCAGCTTAGGACTAGCGGGAGACTATGAGCAGTTCTTC.

The V call is TRBV6-1, the J call TRBJ2-2; D remains unclear. There are 14 residues in the CDR3. Trimming removed 5 bases at V and 1 base at J, with 8 bases between. Germline CDR1 reads MNHNS; CDR2 reads SASEGT. CDR3 residues: CASSSRWNTGELFF. DNA of the CDR3: TGTGCCAGCAGTTCCCGATGGAACACCGGGGAGCTGTTTTTT.

The CDR3 DNA sequence: TGTGCCAGCAGTGATGGACAGGCAAACACAGATACGCAGTATTTT. Residues: CASSDGQANTDTQYF. V gene TRBV6-4 combines with J gene TRBJ2-3; 7 nucleotides align to TRBD1. The CDR3 consists of 15 residues. With 3 bases clipped from V and 2 bases from J, the junction kept 5 bases outside the gene matches. Germline V gene sequence: CDR1 MRHNA, CDR2 SNTAGT.

This sequence joins TRBV29-1 and TRBJ2-1; TRBD2 aligns across 7 bases. V trimming: 6 bases; J trimming: 0 bases; junction bases outside the gene matches: 14. There are 17 residues in the CDR3. Germline V CDR1 and CDR2: SQVTM, ANQGSEA. The CDR3 here is CSVSTTAAGVSYNEQFF. DNA of the CDR3: TGCAGCGTCTCCACCACCGCGGCGGGAGTCTCCTACAATGAGCAGTTCTTC.

The chain joins TRBV5-5 to TRBJ2-1; TRBD2 aligns across 8 bases. CDR1 and CDR2 (germline): SGHKS, YYEKEE (reference sequence). The CDR3 has 15 amino acids. Losses at the gene ends were 3 bases for V and 3 bases for J; bases not matched to a gene: 5. The CDR3 here is CASSSGLVNYNEQFF. The CDR3 DNA reads as TGTGCCAGCAGCTCGGGACTAGTAAACTACAATGAGCAGTTCTTC. The full variable domain, in which reference TRBV5-5 and TRBJ2-1 provide the parts outside the CDR3, is DAGVTQSPTHLIKTRGQQVTLRCSPISGHKSVSWYQQVLGQGPQFIFQYYEKEERGRGNFPDRFSARQFPNYSSELNVNALLLGDSALYLCASSSGLVNYNEQFFGPGTRLTVL.

The chain joins TRBV6-4 to TRBJ2-7; D gene ambiguous. The CDR3 extends over 15 amino acids. V was trimmed by 5 bases and J by 2 bases, leaving 16 bases between them. CDR1 is MRHNA and CDR2 is SNTAGT in the germline V gene. CDR3 in DNA: TGTGCCAGCAGTTACACCCATTCGGTAACCTACGAGCAGTACTTC. Translation gives CASSYTHSVTYEQYF.

The chain carries TRBV7-6 and TRBJ2-3; no clear D gene. Trimming left V 1 base short and J 11 bases short, with 7 bases between. The CDR3 has 11 amino acids. The germline V gene encodes CDR1 SGHVS and CDR2 FNYEAQ. The CDR3 DNA sequence: TGTGCCAGCAGCTTAGGGCAGAAGCAGTATTTT. Its protein is CASSLGQKQYF.